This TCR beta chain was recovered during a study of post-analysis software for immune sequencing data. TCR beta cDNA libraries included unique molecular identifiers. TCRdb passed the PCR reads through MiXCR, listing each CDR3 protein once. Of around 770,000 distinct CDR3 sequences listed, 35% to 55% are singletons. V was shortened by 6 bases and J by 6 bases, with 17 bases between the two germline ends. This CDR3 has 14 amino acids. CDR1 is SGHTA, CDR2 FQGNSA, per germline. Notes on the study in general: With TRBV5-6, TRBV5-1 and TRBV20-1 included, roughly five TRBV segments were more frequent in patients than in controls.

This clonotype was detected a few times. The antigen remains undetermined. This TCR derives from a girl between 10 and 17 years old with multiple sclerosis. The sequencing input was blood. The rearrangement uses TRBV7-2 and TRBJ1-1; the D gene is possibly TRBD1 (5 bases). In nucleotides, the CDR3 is TGTGCCAGCAGTCCAATCCCAGGGTTCCCTGAAGCTTTCTTT. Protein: CASSPIPGFPEAFF. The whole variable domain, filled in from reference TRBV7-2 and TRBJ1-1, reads GAGVSQSPSNKVTEKGKDVELRCDPISGHTALYWYRQSLGQGLEFLIYFQGNSAPDKSGLPSDRFSAERTGGSVSTLTIQRTQQEDSAVYLCASSPIPGFPEAFFGQGTRLTVV.